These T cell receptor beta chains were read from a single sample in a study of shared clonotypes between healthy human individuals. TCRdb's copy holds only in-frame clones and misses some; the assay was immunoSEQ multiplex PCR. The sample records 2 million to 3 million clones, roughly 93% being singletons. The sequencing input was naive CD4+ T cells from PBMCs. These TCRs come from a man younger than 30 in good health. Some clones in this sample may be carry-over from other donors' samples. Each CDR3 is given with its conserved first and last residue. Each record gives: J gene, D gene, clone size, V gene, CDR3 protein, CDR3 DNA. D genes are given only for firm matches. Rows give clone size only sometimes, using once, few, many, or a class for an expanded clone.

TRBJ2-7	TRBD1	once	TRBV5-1	CASSPREGAISYEQYF	TGCGCCAGCAGCCCGCGAGAGGGGGCTATATCCTACGAGCAGTACTTC
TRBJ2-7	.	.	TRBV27	CASKRISSYEQYF	TGTGCCAGCAAGCGCATTAGCTCCTACGAGCAGTACTTC
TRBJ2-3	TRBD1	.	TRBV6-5	CASTPGQGRTDTQYF	TGTGCCAGCACCCCGGGACAGGGACGCACAGATACGCAGTATTTT
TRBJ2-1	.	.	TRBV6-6	CASSSGPSAEQFF	TGTGCCAGCAGTTCTGGACCATCAGCCGAGCAGTTCTTC
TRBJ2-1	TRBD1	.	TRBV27	CASRADRAYNEQFF	TGTGCCAGCAGGGCGGACAGGGCGTACAATGAGCAGTTCTTC
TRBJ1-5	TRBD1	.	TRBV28	CASSQGQGNQPQHF	TGTGCCAGCAGTCAGGGACAGGGCAATCAGCCCCAGCATTTT
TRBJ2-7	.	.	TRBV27	CASSSPAAGSYEQYF	TGTGCCAGCAGTTCCCCGGCGGCAGGATCCTACGAGCAGTACTTC
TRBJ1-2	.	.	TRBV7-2	CASSLWAGNYGYTF	TGTGCCAGCAGCTTATGGGCGGGCAACTATGGCTACACCTTC
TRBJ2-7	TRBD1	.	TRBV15	CATSSYRGVRTYEQYF	TGTGCCACCAGCAGTTACAGGGGTGTGAGGACCTACGAGCAGTACTTC
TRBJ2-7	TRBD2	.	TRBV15	CATSITGLSYSEQYF	TGTGCCACCAGCATCACGGGACTATCCTACTCCGAGCAGTACTTC
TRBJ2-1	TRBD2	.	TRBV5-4	CASSLGTSGRMNEQFF	TGTGCCAGCAGCTTGGGCACTAGCGGGAGAATGAATGAGCAGTTCTTC
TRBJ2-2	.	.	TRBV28	CASSLGGNTGELFF	TGTGCCAGCAGTTTAGGAGGGAACACCGGGGAGCTGTTTTTT
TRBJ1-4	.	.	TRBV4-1	CASSQDVSRVPEKLFF	TGCGCCAGCAGCCAAGATGTCTCCAGGGTCCCCGAAAAACTGTTTTTT
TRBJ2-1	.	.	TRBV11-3	CASSLEPTYNEQFF	TGTGCCAGCAGCTTAGAACCGACCTACAATGAGCAGTTCTTC
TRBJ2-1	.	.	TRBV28	CASTLGGRGANEQFF	TGTGCCAGCACCTTAGGGGGTAGGGGCGCCAATGAGCAGTTCTTC
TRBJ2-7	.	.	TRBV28	CASSLVPGQTYEQYF	TGTGCCAGCAGTTTAGTCCCGGGCCAGACCTACGAGCAGTACTTC
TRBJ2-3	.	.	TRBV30	CAWSVSRTDASTDTQYF	TGTGCCTGGAGTGTATCCCGGACAGATGCTAGCACAGATACGCAGTATTTT
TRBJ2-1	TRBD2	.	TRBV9	CASSVGTSGRVSYNEQFF	TGTGCCAGCAGCGTTGGGACTAGCGGGAGGGTTTCCTACAATGAGCAGTTCTTC